The T cell receptor beta chain under discussion was sequenced for a study of blood T cell repertoires in COVID-19. In the original workflow: Quantification of nucleated cells was approximated via reference gene primer amplification. The data were produced by immunoSEQ multiplex PCR, yet TCRdb's version contains in-frame clones alone and is incomplete. The D gene and trimming were derived from the DNA, and the V and J assignments and clone size from that table. This table holds about 210,000 clones, 80% to 90% found once. Per the germline V gene, CDR1 is KGHDR and CDR2 is SFDVKD. This CDR3 is built from 19 residues. Trimming removed 3 bases from V and 5 bases from J; junction bases left unmatched: 9. The cohort comprised adults aged about 18 to 90 years residing in about two dozen US areas.

The sequence derives from a man aged 30 to 45 in a cohort exposed to, infected with or recovered from COVID-19 (not recorded which). This chain connects TRBV24-1 to TRBJ2-2; 15 bases map to TRBD2. Sequencing was done on a sample of PBMCs or T cells enriched from blood (not recorded which). As DNA, the CDR3 is TGTGCCACCAGTGATGCCGGGACTAGCGGGAGGTTCAGGACCGGGGAGCTGTTTTTT. Amino acids: CATSDAGTSGRFRTGELFF.